These T cell receptor beta chains were read from a single sample in a study of T cell responses to AZD1222 COVID-19 vaccine. Sequencing used immunoSEQ multiplex PCR; TCRdb keeps in-frame clones, though not all of them. The sample records about 120,000 clones, around 89% being singletons. Sequencing was performed on peripheral blood, taken on day 0 of MenACWY control vaccination. All receptors derive from an adult in good health. Both conserved end residues are part of each CDR3. The order of the fields is J gene, D gene, clone size, V gene, CDR3 protein, CDR3 DNA. A D gene is named only where the DNA matches it firmly. A clone size is listed for some rows: how often the clone was seen (once, few, many), or a class if it is expanded.

>TRBJ1-2|-|-|TRBV27
CASSLSGGGYGYTF
TGTGCCAGCAGTTTATCTGGGGGCGGCTATGGCTACACCTTC
>TRBJ2-2|TRBD2|-|TRBV4-1
CASSQDPTSGGPQLFF
TGCGCCAGCAGCCAAGATCCGACAAGCGGGGGCCCGCAGCTGTTTTTT
>TRBJ2-1|-|-|TRBV11-2
CASSLEGRRGNEQFF
TGTGCCAGCAGCTTAGAGGGGCGACGGGGCAATGAGCAGTTCTTC
>TRBJ2-3|-|-|TRBV25-1
CASSERSGRSYTDTQYF
TGTGCCAGCAGTGAGAGGTCGGGCAGGTCCTACACAGATACGCAGTATTTT
>TRBJ1-2|-|once|TRBV7-8
CASSLVADYGYTF
TGTGCCAGCAGCTTAGTGGCTGACTATGGCTACACCTTC
>TRBJ2-5|-|-|TRBV30
CAWSVGLAKETQYF
TGTGCCTGGAGTGTGGGGCTAGCGAAGGAGACCCAGTACTTC
>TRBJ2-2|-|-|TRBV3-1/TRBV3-2
CASSQNTGELFF
TGTGCCAGCAGCCAAAACACCGGGGAGCTGTTTTTT
>TRBJ1-1|-|-|TRBV7-9
CASSSPVNRDLKNTEAFF
TGTGCCAGCAGCTCCCCTGTAAATAGAGATCTCAAGAACACTGAAGCTTTCTTT
>TRBJ2-2|-|-|TRBV5-1
CASSLRTGSTGELFF
TGCGCCAGCAGCTTGCGAACAGGGAGCACCGGGGAGCTGTTTTTT
>TRBJ2-1|TRBD2|-|TRBV6-4
CASSKSGRAIDEQFF
TGTGCCAGCAGTAAAAGCGGGAGGGCCATCGATGAGCAGTTCTTC
>TRBJ2-5|-|-|TRBV4-1
CASSQENRYQETQYF
TGCGCCAGCAGCCAAGAAAACAGGTACCAAGAGACCCAGTACTTC
>TRBJ1-6|TRBD1|-|TRBV2
CASRGQGDSPLHF
TGTGCCAGCAGGGGACAGGGGGACTCACCCCTCCACTTT